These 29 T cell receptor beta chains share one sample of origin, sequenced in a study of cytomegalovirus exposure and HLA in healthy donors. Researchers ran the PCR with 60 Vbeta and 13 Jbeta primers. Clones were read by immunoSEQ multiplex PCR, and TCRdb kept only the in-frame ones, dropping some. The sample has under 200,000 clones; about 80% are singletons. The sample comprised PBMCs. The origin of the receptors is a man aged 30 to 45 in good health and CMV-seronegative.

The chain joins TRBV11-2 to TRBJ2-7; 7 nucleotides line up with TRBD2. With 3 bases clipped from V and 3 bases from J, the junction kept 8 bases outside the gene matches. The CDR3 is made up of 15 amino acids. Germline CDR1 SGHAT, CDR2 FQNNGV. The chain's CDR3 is CASSFGGSVGYEQYF. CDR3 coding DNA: TGTGCCAGCAGCTTCGGGGGGAGTGTCGGCTACGAGCAGTACTTC.

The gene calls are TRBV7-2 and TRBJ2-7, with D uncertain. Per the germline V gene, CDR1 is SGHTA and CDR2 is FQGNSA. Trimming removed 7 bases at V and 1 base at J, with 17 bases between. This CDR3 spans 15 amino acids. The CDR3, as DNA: TGTGCCAGCACCCAAGTAGCTGGCCGTTCCTACGAGCAGTACTTC. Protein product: CASTQVAGRSYEQYF.

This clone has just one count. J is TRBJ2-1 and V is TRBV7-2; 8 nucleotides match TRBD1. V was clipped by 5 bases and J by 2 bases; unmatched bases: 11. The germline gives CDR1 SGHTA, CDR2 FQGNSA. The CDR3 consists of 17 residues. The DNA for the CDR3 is TGTGCCAGCAGCCTCTGGGACAGGACAGTACCCTACAATGAGCAGTTCTTC. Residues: CASSLWDRTVPYNEQFF.

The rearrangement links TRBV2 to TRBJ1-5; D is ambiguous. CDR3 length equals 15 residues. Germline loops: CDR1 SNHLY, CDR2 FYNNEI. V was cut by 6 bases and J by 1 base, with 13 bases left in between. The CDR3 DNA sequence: TGTGCCAGCAGCGCGGTAATGGCGAGCAATCAGCCCCAGCATTTT. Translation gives CASSAVMASNQPQHF.

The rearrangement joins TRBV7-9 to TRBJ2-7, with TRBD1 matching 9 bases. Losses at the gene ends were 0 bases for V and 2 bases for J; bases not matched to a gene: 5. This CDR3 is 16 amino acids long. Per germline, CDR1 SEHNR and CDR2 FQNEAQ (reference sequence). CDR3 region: CASSLALGQGPYEQYF. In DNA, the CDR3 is TGTGCCAGCAGCTTAGCGTTAGGACAGGGGCCCTACGAGCAGTACTTC.

Here the CDR3 reads CASSLSWGDIQYF. The CDR3 DNA sequence: TGTGCCAGCAGTTTATCATGGGGGGACATTCAGTACTTC. The V and J genes are TRBV27 and TRBJ2-4, with D possibly TRBD2 on 6 matching bases. The V end lost 0 bases, the J end lost 8 bases, and 8 bases lay between the germline ends. Germline V gene lookup returns CDR1 MNHEY and CDR2 SMNVEV (reference sequence). The CDR3 length is 13 residues.

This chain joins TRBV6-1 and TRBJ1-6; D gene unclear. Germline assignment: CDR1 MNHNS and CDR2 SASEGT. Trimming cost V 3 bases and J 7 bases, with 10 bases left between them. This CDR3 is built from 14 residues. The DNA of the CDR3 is TGTGCCAGCAGTGATAGGCTCGGGAATTCACCCCTCCACTTT. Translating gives CASSDRLGNSPLHF.

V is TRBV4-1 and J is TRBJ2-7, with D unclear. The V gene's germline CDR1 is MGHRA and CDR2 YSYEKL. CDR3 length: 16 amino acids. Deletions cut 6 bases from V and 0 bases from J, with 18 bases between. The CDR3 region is CASRQRVGRTSYEQYF. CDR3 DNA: TGCGCCAGCAGACAACGCGTGGGCAGAACCTCCTACGAGCAGTACTTC.

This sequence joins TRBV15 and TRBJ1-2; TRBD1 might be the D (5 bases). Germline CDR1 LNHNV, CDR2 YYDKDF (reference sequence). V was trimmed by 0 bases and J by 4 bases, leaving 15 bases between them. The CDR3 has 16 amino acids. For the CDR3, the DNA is TGTGCCACCAGCAGAGATCCCCAGGGAGGGGCCTATGGCTACACCTTC. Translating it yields CATSRDPQGGAYGYTF. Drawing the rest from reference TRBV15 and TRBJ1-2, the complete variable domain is DAMVIQNPRYQVTQFGKPVTLSCSQTLNHNVMYWYQQKSSQAPKLLFHYYDKDFNNEADTPDNFQSRRPNTSFCFLDIRSPGLGDTAMYLCATSRDPQGGAYGYTFGSGTRLTVV.

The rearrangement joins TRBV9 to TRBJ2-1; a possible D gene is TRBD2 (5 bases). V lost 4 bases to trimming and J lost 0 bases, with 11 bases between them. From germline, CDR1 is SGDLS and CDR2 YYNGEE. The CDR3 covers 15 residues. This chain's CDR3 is CASSLAPSSYNEQFF. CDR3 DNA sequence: TGTGCCAGCAGCCTAGCCCCGAGCTCCTACAATGAGCAGTTCTTC.

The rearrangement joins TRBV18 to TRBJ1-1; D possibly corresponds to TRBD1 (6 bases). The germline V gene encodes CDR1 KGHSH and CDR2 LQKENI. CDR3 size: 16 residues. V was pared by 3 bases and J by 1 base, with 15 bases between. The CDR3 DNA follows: TGTGCCAGCTCACCGAGACAAACAGGGTCGAACACTGAAGCTTTCTTT. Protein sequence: CASSPRQTGSNTEAFF.

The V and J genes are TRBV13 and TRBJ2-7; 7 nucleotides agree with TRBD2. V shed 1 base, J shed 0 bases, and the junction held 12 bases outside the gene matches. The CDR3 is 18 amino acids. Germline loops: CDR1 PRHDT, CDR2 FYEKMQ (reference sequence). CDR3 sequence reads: CASSLEGSGGGSSYEQYF. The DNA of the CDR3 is TGTGCCAGCAGCTTAGAGGGGTCGGGGGGTGGGAGCTCCTACGAGCAGTACTTC. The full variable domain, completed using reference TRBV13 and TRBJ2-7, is AAGVIQSPRHLIKEKRETATLKCYPIPRHDTVYWYQQGPGQDPQFLISFYEKMQSDKGSIPDRFSAQQFSDYHSELNMSSLELGDSALYFCASSLEGSGGGSSYEQYFGPGTRLTVT.

The CDR3 bases are TGTGCCAGCAGCTCGGACAGGGGGCGCGAAGGGGAGCAGTACTTC. Protein sequence: CASSSDRGREGEQYF. The chain is built from TRBV7-9 and TRBJ2-7; TRBD1 matches at 11 bases. V lost 4 bases to trimming and J lost 7 bases; unmatched junction nucleotides: 9. CDR1 is SEHNR and CDR2 is FQNEAQ in the germline V gene (reference sequence). The CDR3 contains 15 residues.

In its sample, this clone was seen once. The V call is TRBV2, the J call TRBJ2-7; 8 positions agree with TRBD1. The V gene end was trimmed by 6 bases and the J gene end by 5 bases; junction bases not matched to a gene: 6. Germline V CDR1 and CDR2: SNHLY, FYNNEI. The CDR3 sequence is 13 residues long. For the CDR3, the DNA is TGTGCCAGCAGGAGGACAGGGAACCACGAGCAGTACTTC. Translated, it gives CASRRTGNHEQYF.

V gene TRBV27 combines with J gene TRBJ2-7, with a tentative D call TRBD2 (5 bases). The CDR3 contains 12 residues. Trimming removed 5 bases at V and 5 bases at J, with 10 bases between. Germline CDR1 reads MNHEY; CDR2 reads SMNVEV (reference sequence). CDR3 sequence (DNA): TGTGCCAGCAGTAGGACTGTGCACGAGCAGTACTTC. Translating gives CASSRTVHEQYF.

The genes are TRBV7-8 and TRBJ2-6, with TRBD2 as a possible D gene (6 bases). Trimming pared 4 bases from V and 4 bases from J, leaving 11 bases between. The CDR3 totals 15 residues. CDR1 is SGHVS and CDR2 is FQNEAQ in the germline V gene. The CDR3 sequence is CASSSKGRGANVLTF. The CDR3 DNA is TGTGCCAGCAGCTCAAAGGGGAGGGGGGCCAACGTCCTGACTTTC.

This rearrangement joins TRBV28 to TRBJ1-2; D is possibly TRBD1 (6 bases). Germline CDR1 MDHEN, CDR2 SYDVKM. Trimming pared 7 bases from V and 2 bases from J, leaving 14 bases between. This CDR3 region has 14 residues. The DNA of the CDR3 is TGTGCCAGCAAAGATGCGGGGGCAAACTATGGCTACACCTTC. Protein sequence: CASKDAGANYGYTF.

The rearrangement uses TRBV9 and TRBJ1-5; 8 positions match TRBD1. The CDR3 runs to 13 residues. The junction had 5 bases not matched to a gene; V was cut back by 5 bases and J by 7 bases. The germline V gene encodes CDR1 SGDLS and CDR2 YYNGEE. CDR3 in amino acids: CASSQGAAQPQHF. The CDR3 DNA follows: TGTGCCAGCAGTCAGGGGGCAGCGCAGCCCCAGCATTTT.

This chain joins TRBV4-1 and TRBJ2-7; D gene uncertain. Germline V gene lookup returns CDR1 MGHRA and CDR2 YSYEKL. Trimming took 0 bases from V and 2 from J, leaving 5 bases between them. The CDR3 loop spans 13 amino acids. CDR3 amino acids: CASSQDIPYEQYF. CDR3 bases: TGCGCCAGCAGCCAAGATATCCCCTACGAGCAGTACTTC.

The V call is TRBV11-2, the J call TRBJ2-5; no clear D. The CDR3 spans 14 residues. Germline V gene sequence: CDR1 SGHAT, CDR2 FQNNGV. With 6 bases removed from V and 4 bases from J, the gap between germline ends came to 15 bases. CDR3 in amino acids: CASRRPQAGETQYF. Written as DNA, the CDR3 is TGTGCCAGCAGGCGACCCCAGGCTGGAGAGACCCAGTACTTC. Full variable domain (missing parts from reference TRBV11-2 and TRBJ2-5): EAGVAQSPRYKIIEKRQSVAFWCNPISGHATLYWYQQILGQGPKLLIQFQNNGVVDDSQLPKDRFSAERLKGVDSTLKIQPAKLEDSAVYLCASRRPQAGETQYFGPGTRLLVL.

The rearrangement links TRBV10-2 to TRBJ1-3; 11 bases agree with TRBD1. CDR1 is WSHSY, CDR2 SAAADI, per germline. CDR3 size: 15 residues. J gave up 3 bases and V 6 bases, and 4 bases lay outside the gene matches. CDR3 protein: CASRDRGQFGNTIYF. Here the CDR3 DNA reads TGCGCCAGCAGGGACAGGGGGCAGTTTGGAAACACCATATATTTT.

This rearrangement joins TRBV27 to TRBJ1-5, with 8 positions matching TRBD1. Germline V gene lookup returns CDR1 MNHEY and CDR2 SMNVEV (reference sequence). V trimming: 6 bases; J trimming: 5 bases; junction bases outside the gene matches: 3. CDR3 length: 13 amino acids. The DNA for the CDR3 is TGTGCCAGCAGCGACAGGGGCTATCAGCCCCAGCATTTT. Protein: CASSDRGYQPQHF.

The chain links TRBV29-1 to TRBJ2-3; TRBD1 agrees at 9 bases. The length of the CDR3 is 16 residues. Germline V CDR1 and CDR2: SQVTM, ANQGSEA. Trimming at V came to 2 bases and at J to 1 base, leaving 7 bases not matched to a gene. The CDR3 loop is CSVEPTGQGRTDTQYF. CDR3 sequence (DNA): TGCAGCGTTGAACCCACGGGACAGGGACGCACAGATACGCAGTATTTT.

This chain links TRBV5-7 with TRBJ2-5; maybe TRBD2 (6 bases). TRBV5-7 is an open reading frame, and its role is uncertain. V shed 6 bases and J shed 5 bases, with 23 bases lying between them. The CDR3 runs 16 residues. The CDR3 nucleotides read TGTGCCAGCACCTCTCAGCGGGCCCCGTCCGGGGAGACCCAGTACTTC. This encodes CASTSQRAPSGETQYF.

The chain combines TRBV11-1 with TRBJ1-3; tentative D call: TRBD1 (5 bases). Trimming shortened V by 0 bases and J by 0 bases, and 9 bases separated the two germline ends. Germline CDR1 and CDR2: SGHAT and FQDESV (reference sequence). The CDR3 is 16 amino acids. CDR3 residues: CASSLATDHSGNTIYF. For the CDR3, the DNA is TGTGCCAGCAGCTTAGCGACAGACCACTCTGGAAACACCATATATTTT. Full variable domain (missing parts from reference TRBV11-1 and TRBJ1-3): EAEVAQSPRYKITEKSQAVAFWCDPISGHATLYWYRQILGQGPELLVQFQDESVVDDSQLPKDRFSAERLKGVDSTLKIQPAELGDSAMYLCASSLATDHSGNTIYFGEGSWLTVV.

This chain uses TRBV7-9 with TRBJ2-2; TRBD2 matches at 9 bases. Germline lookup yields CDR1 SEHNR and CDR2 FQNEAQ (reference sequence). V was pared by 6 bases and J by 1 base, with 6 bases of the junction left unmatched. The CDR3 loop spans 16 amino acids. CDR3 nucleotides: TGTGCCAGCAGATTCACTAGCGGGCTGAACACCGGGGAGCTGTTTTTT. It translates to CASRFTSGLNTGELFF.

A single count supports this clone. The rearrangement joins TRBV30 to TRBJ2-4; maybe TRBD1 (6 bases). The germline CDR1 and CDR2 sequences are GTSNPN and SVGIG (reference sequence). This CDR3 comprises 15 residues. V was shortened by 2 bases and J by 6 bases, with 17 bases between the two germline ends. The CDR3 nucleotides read TGTGCCTGGAGTATCGGGACACAATACCCAAACATTCAGTACTTC. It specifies CAWSIGTQYPNIQYF.

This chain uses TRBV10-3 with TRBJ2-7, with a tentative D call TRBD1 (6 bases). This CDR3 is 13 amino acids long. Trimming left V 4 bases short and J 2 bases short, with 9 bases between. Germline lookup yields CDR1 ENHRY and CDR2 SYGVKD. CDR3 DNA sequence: TGTGCCATCAGTGTCACAGGGCCCTACGAGCAGTACTTC. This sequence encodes CAISVTGPYEQYF.

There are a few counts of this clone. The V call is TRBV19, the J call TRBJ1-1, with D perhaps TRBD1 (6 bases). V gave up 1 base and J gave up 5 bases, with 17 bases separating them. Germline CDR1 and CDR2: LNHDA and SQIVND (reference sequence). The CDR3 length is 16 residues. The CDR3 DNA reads TGTGCCAGTAGTATAGCTCACAGGGCAAGTGATACTGAAGCTTTCTTT. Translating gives CASSIAHRASDTEAFF.